This T cell receptor (beta chain) derives from a study of shared clonotypes between healthy human individuals. The data were produced by immunoSEQ multiplex PCR, yet TCRdb's version contains in-frame clones alone and is incomplete. This table has 2 million to 2.5 million clones, over 85% appearing once. Everyone who donated was a Caucasian adult who lived in Nashville, Tennessee. Trimming cost V 1 base and J 5 bases, with 8 bases left between them. The CDR3 spans 13 residues. Germline CDR1 SEHNR, CDR2 FQNEAQ (reference sequence). The chain combines TRBV7-9 with TRBJ1-1; D is ambiguous. The sample comprised naive CD4+ T cells sorted from blood. Described subset: CD45RA+ positively selected. This TCR was sampled from a man aged 18 to 30 in good health. The CDR3 region has the DNA TGTGCCAGCAGCTTAGAGTTGGGGACTGAAGCTTTCTTT. Amino acids: CASSLELGTEAFF.